These 9 T cell receptor beta chains share one sample of origin, sequenced in a study of cytomegalovirus exposure and HLA in healthy donors. PCR amplification relied on 60 Vbeta primers (plus 13 Jbeta primers). Sequencing used immunoSEQ multiplex PCR; TCRdb keeps in-frame clones, though not all of them. Of about 120,000 clones listed, approximately 79% were seen once; the top ten hold around 5.9%. Sequencing input: PBMCs. These TCRs come from a young man in good health and CMV-seropositive.

The chain links TRBV5-5 to TRBJ2-3; 8 bases match TRBD2. The CDR3 contains 16 residues. Germline V gene sequence: CDR1 SGHKS, CDR2 YYEKEE (reference sequence). Trimming at V came to 3 bases and at J to 1 base, leaving 7 bases not matched to a gene. In DNA form, the CDR3 reads TGTGCCAGCAGCTCTAATAGCGGGGACCGCACAGATACGCAGTATTTT. This gives the protein CASSSNSGDRTDTQYF.

There are a few counts of this clone. V usage is TRBV19 and J usage is TRBJ1-1, with no clear D. The CDR3 runs 14 residues. CDR1 and CDR2 (germline): LNHDA, SQIVND (reference sequence). V was cut by 6 bases and J by 1 base, with 12 bases left in between. The CDR3 nucleotides are TGTGCCAGTAGCCCCTACGCGGGGAACACTGAAGCTTTCTTT. Protein sequence: CASSPYAGNTEAFF.

The rearrangement links TRBV6-4 to TRBJ2-7; D gene unclear. V lost 2 bases and J lost 6, with 8 bases in between. The CDR3 runs to 12 residues. Germline V CDR1 and CDR2: MRHNA, SNTAGT. The CDR3 bases are TGTGCCAGCAGTGACCCCATAGCCGAGCAGTACTTC. Translating gives CASSDPIAEQYF.

The CDR3 sequence is CASSYSRQGIYGYTF. DNA of the CDR3: TGTGCCAGCAGTTATTCCAGACAGGGAATCTATGGCTACACCTTC. This rearrangement joins TRBV6-6 to TRBJ1-2; 7 nucleotides line up with TRBD1. The V and J ends lost 3 bases and 4 bases, in that order; junction bases with no gene match: 8. CDR1 and CDR2 from the germline V gene are MNHNY and SVGAGI (reference sequence). The length of the CDR3 is 15 residues.

The gene calls are TRBV5-1 and TRBJ2-3; D uncertain. Between the trimmed V and J ends, which lost 0 bases and 2 bases, there was a span of 4 bases. The CDR3 covers 13 residues. In germline, CDR1 is SGHRS, CDR2 YFSETQ. The CDR3 DNA sequence: TGCGCCAGCAGCTTGGGACTCACAGATACGCAGTATTTT. Translation gives CASSLGLTDTQYF.

The V call is TRBV2, the J call TRBJ2-2; maybe TRBD1 (5 bases). CDR3 length equals 14 residues. V gave up 6 bases and J gave up 6 bases, with 14 bases separating them. CDR1 and CDR2 from the germline V gene are SNHLY and FYNNEI. CDR3 region: CASSGTGNAGELFF. In DNA, the CDR3 is TGTGCCAGCAGCGGTACAGGTAACGCCGGGGAGCTGTTTTTT.

This clone was detected a few times. This chain uses TRBV5-1 with TRBJ2-3; D is undetermined. The CDR3 consists of 14 residues. With 4 bases removed from V and 0 bases from J, the gap between germline ends came to 9 bases. CDR1 and CDR2 from the germline V gene are SGHRS and YFSETQ. CDR3 nucleotide sequence: TGCGCCAGCAGCCCGGGTGCTAGCACAGATACGCAGTATTTT. Encoded protein: CASSPGASTDTQYF. Using reference TRBV5-1 and TRBJ2-3 for the parts outside the CDR3, the full variable domain is KAGVTQTPRYLIKTRGQQVTLSCSPISGHRSVSWYQQTPGQGLQFLFEYFSETQRNKGNFPGRFSGRQFSNSRSEMNVSTLELGDSALYLCASSPGASTDTQYFGPGTRLTVL.

The chain joins TRBV5-5 to TRBJ2-7, with D possibly matching TRBD1 (6 bases). This CDR3 has 13 residues. Germline-derived CDR1 and CDR2 are SGHKS and YYEKEE (reference sequence). The V gene lost 1 base and the J gene lost 7 bases, with 12 bases spanning the gap. CDR3 nucleotide sequence: TGTGCCAGCAGCTTGTGGGGGCTGGGGGAGCAGTACTTC. Translating it yields CASSLWGLGEQYF. Full variable domain (outside the CDR3, taken from reference TRBV5-5 and TRBJ2-7): DAGVTQSPTHLIKTRGQQVTLRCSPISGHKSVSWYQQVLGQGPQFIFQYYEKEERGRGNFPDRFSARQFPNYSSELNVNALLLGDSALYLCASSLWGLGEQYFGPGTRLTVT.

The chain has TRBV23-1 and TRBJ1-5, with 7 bases aligning to TRBD1. TRBV23-1 is placed among ORFs of uncertain function. After removal of 8 bases from V and 8 bases from J, the junction contained 15 bases not matched to a gene. The CDR3 runs to 15 residues. CDR3 residues: CASEDQGVGEEPQHF. The CDR3 nucleotides are TGCGCCAGCGAGGACCAGGGGGTCGGGGAGGAGCCCCAGCATTTT.